This T cell receptor (beta chain) is drawn from a study of control samples from healthy donors and cancer patients. Germline V CDR1 and CDR2: KGHDR, SFDVKD. V was shortened by 10 bases and J by 5 bases, with 13 bases between the two germline ends. The CDR3 contains 12 residues. TCRdb's table, derived via immunoSEQ multiplex PCR, lists solely in-frame clones and lacks some. The sample has around 70,000 clones, approximately 88% seen once. The sequenced material came from PBMCs. The clonotype was recovered from a woman aged 45-65 years with colorectal cancer. The V call is TRBV24-1, the J call TRBJ1-2, with a possible D match to TRBD1 (6 bases). CDR3 nucleotides: TGTGCCACTCAGGGGAATGGTTATGGCTACACCTTC. Its translation: CATQGNGYGYTF.